This T cell receptor beta chain was identified during a study of blood T cell repertoires in COVID-19. Whole-study context: Acute and convalescent COVID-19 samples came from the United States, Italy and Spain.

In the original analysis: Counts of nucleated cells, estimated from reference gene primer amplification, were obtained. Clones were sequenced by immunoSEQ multiplex PCR, and TCRdb holds only the in-frame ones, with some missing. Clonal size and the V and J genes are those of that table, whereas D and trimming came from the DNA. The sample carries under 300,000 clones, 70% to 90% recorded once. The CDR3 contains 16 residues. CDR1 and CDR2 from the germline V gene are KGHSH and LQKENI. J gave up 2 bases and V 3 bases, and 9 bases lay outside the gene matches. Grouping used clinical history reported by participants in a survey and questionnaire. Cohort 3 recovered donors had two negative PCRs, clearance, or symptom resolution.

This chain connects TRBV18 to TRBJ2-7; TRBD1 matches at 8 bases. Sequenced: PBMCs or T cells enriched from blood (not recorded which). The sequence derives from a woman aged 45 to 65 who had recovered from COVID-19. The CDR3: CASSPVSRQGTYEQYF. CDR3 bases: TGTGCCAGCTCACCCGTCTCGAGACAGGGGACCTACGAGCAGTACTTC.